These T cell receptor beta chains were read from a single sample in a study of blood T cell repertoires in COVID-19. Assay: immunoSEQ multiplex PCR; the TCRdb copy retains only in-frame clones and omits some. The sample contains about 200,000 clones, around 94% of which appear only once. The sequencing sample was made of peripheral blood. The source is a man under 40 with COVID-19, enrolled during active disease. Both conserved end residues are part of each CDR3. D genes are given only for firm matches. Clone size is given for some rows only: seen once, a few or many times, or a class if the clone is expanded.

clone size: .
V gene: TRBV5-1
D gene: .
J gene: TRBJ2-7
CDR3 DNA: TGCGCCAGCAGCTTGGGACGCGGACAGCTAGACGAGCAGTACTTC
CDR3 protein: CASSLGRGQLDEQYF

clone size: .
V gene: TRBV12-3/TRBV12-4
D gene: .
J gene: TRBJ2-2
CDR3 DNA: TGTGCCAGCAGTGGGCAGCACACCGGGGAGCTGTTTTTT
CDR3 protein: CASSGQHTGELFF

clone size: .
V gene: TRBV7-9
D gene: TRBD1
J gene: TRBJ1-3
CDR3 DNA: TGTGCCAGCAGCTTTCTTCCGGGACAGGACTCTGGAAACACCATATATTTT
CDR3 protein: CASSFLPGQDSGNTIYF

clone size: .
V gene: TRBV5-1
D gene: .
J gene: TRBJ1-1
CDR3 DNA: TGCGCCAGCAGCTTGTCAGGGGAGACTGAAGCTTTCTTT
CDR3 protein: CASSLSGETEAFF

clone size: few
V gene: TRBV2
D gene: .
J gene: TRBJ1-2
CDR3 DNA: TGTGCCAGCAGTGAGGAGTCGGTTTACTATGGCTACACCTTC
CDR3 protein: CASSEESVYYGYTF

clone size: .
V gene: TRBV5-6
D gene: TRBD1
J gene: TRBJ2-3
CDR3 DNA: TGTGCCAGCAGGGTACGCAGGGGGTTAACAGATACGCAGTATTTT
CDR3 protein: CASRVRRGLTDTQYF

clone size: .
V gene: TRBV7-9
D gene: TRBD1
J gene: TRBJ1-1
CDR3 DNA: TGTGCCAGCAGCCGATGGGACAGGAAAACTGAAGCTTTCTTT
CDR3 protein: CASSRWDRKTEAFF

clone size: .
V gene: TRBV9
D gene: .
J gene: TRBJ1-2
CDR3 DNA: TGTGCCAGCAGCGTATATCCAGAAGCTAACTATGGCTACACCTTC
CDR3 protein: CASSVYPEANYGYTF

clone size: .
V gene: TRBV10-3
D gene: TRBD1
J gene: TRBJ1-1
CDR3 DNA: TGTGCCATCAGATCTGACAGGGGGATGAACACTGAAGCTTTCTTT
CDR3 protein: CAIRSDRGMNTEAFF

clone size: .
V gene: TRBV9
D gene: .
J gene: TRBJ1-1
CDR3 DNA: TGTGCCAGCAGCGTGGAGGAACTGAACACTGAAGCTTTCTTT
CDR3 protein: CASSVEELNTEAFF

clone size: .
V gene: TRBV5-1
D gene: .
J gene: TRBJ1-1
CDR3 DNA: TGCGCCAGCAGCTTAGACAGTACAAACACTGAAGCTTTCTTT
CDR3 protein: CASSLDSTNTEAFF

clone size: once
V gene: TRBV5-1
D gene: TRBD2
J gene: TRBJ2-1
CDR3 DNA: TGCGCCAGCAGCTCCGCGGGGGGGCACTCGAGTGAGCAGTTCTTC
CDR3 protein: CASSSAGGHSSEQFF

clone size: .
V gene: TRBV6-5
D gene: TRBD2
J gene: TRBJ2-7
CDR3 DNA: TGTGCCAGCAAGGATAGCGGGGGCCGCTCCTACGAGCAGTACTTC
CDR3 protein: CASKDSGGRSYEQYF

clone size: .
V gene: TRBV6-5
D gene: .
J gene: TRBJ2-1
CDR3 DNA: TGTGCCAGCAGCAAGACCTGGACAACGAACAATGAGCAGTTCTTC
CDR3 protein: CASSKTWTTNNEQFF

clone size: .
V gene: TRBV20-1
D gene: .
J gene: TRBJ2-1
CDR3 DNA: TGCAGTGCTAGTTCTCTCAGGGCCTCCACCTACAATGAGCAGTTCTTC
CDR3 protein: CSASSLRASTYNEQFF

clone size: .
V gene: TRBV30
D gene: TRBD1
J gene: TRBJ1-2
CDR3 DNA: TGTGCCTGGAGTGACCCTGGACAGGGGGTTGGCTACACCTTC
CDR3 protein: CAWSDPGQGVGYTF

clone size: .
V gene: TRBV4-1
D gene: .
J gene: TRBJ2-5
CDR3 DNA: TGCGCCAGCAGCCAAGGGGCAGGGGGTCTGGGAGGGACCCAGTACTTC
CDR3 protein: CASSQGAGGLGGTQYF

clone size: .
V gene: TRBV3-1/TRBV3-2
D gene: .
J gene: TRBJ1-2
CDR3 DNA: TGTGCCAGCAGCCCACGCCGGGTCGGCCACTATGGCTACACCTTC
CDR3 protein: CASSPRRVGHYGYTF

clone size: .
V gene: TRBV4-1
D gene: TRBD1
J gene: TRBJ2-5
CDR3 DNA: TGCGCCAGCAGCCATGCAACCCCAGGGGGCCAAGAGACCCAGTACTTC
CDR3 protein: CASSHATPGGQETQYF

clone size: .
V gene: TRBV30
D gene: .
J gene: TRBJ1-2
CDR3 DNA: TGTGCCTGGAGTGAAGACACAGGGTATGGCTACACCTTC
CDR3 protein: CAWSEDTGYGYTF